This T cell receptor beta chain was identified during a study of siplizumab effects on memory and regulatory T cells. Germline CDR1 is SGHAT and CDR2 is FQDESV (reference sequence). Deletions cut 1 base from V and 3 bases from J, with 6 bases between. The CDR3 is 13 residues long. The study's findings and limits: Naive T cells appeared more varied than memory cells and looked like key alloresponse contributors. Unstimulated subset assignment was obtained for only a minor fraction of alloreactive clones. Researchers did not confirm the suppressive function of proliferating Tregs from siplizumab cultures.

Data came from immunoSEQ multiplex PCR; TCRdb stores just in-frame clones and leaves some out. The sample contains about 120,000 clones, 80% to 95% of which appear only once. About this clone itself: Its antigen is not known.

The receptor's source is a human donor in good health. Sequenced input: non-Treg CD4+ T cells sorted from blood. V is TRBV11-1 and J is TRBJ1-1; D might be TRBD1 (5 bases). The CDR3 DNA reads TGTGCCAGCAGCTTAGGAGGGGACACTGAAGCTTTCTTT. This translates into CASSLGGDTEAFF.